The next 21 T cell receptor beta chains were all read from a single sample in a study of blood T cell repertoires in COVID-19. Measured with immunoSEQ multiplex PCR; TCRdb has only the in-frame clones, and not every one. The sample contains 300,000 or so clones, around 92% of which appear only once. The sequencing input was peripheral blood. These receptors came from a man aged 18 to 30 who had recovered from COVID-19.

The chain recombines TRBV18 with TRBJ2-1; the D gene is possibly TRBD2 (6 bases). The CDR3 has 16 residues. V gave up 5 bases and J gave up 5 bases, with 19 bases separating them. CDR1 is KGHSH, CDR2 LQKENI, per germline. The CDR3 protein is CASSYSGSRKNNEQFF. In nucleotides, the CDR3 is TGTGCCAGCTCATACTCCGGGAGCCGAAAGAACAATGAGCAGTTCTTC. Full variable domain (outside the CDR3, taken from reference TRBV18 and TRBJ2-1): NAGVMQNPRHLVRRRGQEARLRCSPMKGHSHVYWYRQLPEEGLKFMVYLQKENIIDESGMPKERFSAEFPKEGPSILRIQQVVRGDSAAYFCASSYSGSRKNNEQFFGPGTRLTVL.

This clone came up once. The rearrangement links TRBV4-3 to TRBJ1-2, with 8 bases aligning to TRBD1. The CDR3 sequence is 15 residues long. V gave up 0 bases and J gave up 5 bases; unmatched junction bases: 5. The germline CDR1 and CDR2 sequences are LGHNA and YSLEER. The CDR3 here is CASSQDRQGWYGYTF. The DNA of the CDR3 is TGCGCCAGCAGCCAAGACCGACAGGGGTGGTATGGCTACACCTTC.

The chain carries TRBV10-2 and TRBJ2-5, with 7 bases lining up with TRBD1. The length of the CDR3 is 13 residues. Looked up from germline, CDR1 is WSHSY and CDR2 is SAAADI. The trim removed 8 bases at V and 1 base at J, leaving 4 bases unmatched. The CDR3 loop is CASRDSFQETQYF. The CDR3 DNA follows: TGCGCCAGCCGGGACAGCTTCCAAGAGACCCAGTACTTC.

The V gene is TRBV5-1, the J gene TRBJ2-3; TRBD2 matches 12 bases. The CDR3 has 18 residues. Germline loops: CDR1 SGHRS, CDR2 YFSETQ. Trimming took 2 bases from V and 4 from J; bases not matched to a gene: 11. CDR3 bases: TGCGCCAGCAGCTTCTCTAGCGGGGGGGCCGGGGCCCCAGATACGCAGTATTTT. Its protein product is CASSFSSGGAGAPDTQYF.

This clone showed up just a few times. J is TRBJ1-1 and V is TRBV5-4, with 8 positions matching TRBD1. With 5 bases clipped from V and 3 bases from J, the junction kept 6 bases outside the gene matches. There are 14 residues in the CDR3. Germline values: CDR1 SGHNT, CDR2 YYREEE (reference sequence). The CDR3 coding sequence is TGTGCCAGCAGTATGGACAGGGAGGACACTGAAGCTTTCTTT. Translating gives CASSMDREDTEAFF.

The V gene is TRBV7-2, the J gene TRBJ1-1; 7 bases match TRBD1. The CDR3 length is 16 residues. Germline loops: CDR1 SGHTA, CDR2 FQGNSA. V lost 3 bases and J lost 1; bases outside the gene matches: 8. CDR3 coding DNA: TGTGCCAGCAGCTTCTCGAGGGACAGAGCGAACACTGAAGCTTTCTTT. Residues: CASSFSRDRANTEAFF.

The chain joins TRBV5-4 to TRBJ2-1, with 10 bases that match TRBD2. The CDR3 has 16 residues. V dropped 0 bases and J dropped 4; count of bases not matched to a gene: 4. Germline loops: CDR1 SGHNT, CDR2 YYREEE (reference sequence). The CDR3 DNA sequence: TGTGCCAGCAGCTTGGTGGCTAGCGGGAGTTACAATGAGCAGTTCTTC. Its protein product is CASSLVASGSYNEQFF.

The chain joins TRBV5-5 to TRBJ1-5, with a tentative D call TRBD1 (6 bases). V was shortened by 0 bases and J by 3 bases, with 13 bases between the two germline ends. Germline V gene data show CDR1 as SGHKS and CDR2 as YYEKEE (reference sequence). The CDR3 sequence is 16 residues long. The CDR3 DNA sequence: TGTGCCAGCAGCTTGGTGTCAACAGGGAACAATCAGCCCCAGCATTTT. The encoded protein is CASSLVSTGNNQPQHF.

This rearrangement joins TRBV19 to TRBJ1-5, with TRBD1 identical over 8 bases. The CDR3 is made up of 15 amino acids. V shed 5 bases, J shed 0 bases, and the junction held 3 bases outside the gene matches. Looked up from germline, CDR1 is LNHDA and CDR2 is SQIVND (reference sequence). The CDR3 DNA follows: TGTGCCAGTAGTCGGGGACAGGATAGCAATCAGCCCCAGCATTTT. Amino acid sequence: CASSRGQDSNQPQHF.

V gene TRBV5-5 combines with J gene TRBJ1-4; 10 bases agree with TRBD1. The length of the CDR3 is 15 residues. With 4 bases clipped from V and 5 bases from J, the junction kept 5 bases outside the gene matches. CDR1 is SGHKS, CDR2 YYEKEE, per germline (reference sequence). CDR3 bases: TGTGCCAGCAGCCGTGGGACAGGGGTGAATGAAAAACTGTTTTTT. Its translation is CASSRGTGVNEKLFF.

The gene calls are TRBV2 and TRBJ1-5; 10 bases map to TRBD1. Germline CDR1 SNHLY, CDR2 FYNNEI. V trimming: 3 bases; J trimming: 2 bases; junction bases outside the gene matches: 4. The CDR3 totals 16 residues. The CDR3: CASSEGQGNGNQPQHF. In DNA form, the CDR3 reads TGTGCCAGCAGTGAGGGACAGGGGAACGGCAATCAGCCCCAGCATTTT.

The CDR3 DNA is TGTGCCATCAGTGAGGGGGGGACTAGCGGGAGAATGGGCAATGAGCAGTTCTTC. This sequence encodes CAISEGGTSGRMGNEQFF. The V and J genes are TRBV10-3 and TRBJ2-1; 14 positions match TRBD2. V was pared by 2 bases and J by 6 bases, with 9 bases of the junction left unmatched. The CDR3 covers 18 residues. Germline loops: CDR1 ENHRY, CDR2 SYGVKD.

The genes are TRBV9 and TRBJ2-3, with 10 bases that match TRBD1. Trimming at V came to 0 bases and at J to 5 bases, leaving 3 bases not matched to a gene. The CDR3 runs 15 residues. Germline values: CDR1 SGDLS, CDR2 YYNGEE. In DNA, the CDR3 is TGTGCCAGCAGCGTAGGACAGGGGGCAGGAGATACGCAGTATTTT. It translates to CASSVGQGAGDTQYF.

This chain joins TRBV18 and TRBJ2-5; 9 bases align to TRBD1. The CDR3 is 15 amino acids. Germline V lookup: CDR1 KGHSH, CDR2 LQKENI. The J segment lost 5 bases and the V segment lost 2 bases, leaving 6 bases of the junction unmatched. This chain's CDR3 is CASSPSPGTGETQYF. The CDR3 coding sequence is TGTGCCAGCTCACCAAGCCCCGGGACAGGGGAGACCCAGTACTTC. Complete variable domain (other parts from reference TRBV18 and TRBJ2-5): NAGVMQNPRHLVRRRGQEARLRCSPMKGHSHVYWYRQLPEEGLKFMVYLQKENIIDESGMPKERFSAEFPKEGPSILRIQQVVRGDSAAYFCASSPSPGTGETQYFGPGTRLLVL.

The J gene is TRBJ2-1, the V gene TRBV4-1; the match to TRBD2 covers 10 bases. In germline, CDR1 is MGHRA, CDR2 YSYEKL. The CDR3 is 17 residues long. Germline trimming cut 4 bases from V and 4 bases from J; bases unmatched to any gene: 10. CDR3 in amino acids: CASSRQPETSGYNEQFF. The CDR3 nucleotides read TGCGCCAGCAGCCGACAACCCGAGACTAGCGGGTACAATGAGCAGTTCTTC.

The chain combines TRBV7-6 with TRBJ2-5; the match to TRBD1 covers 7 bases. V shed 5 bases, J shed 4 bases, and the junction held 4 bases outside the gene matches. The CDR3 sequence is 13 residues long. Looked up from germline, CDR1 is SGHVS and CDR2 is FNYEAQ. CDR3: CASSPPGGETQYF. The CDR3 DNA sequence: TGTGCCAGCAGCCCCCCAGGGGGAGAGACCCAGTACTTC.

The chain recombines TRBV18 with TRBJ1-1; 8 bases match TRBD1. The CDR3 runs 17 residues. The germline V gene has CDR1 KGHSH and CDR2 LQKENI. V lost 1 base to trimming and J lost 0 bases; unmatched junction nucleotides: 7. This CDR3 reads CASSPQTGEWMNTEAFF. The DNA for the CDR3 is TGTGCCAGCTCACCACAGACAGGGGAATGGATGAACACTGAAGCTTTCTTT.

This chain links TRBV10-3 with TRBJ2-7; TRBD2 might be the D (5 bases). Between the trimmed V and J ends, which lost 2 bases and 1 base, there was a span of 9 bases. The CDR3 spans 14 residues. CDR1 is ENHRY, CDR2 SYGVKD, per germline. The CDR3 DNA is TGTGCCATCAGTGAGGCGGAGGATTCCTACGAGCAGTACTTC. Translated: CAISEAEDSYEQYF.

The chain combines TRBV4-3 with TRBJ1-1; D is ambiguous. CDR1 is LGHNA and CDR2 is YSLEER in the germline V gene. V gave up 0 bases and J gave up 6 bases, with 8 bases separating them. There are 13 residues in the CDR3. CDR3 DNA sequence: TGCGCCAGCAGCCAAGATCGGAGGGCTGAAGCTTTCTTT. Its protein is CASSQDRRAEAFF.

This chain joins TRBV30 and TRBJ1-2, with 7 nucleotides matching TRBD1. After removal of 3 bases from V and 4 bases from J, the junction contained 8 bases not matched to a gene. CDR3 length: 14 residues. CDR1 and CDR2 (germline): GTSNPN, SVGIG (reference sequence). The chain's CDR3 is CAWSINRGGYGYTF. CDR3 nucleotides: TGTGCCTGGAGCATTAACAGGGGTGGCTATGGCTACACCTTC.

As DNA, the CDR3 is TGTGCCAGCAGCCCAGGCTTAAGCACAGATACGCAGTATTTT. Amino acids: CASSPGLSTDTQYF. The J gene is TRBJ2-3, the V gene TRBV3-1 (or the pseudogene TRBV3-2), with D unresolved. The length of the CDR3 is 14 residues. The germline V gene has CDR1 LGHDT and CDR2 YNNKEL (reference sequence). V was cut by 4 bases and J by 0 bases, with 8 bases left in between.